The 13 T cell receptor beta chains listed next were all sequenced from one sample in a study of shared clonotypes between healthy human individuals. Profiling relied on immunoSEQ multiplex PCR, and the TCRdb table lists in-frame clones only, not all of them. The table includes approximately 650,000 clones, around 95% detected once. Naive CD8 cells lacked CD45RO, underwent positive selection for CCR7 and left out terminally differentiated effector memory CD45RA+ cells. Material: naive CD8+ T cells sorted from blood. These receptors came from a woman under 40 in good health.

This chain uses TRBV2 with TRBJ2-5; TRBD1 might be the D (6 bases). Trimming stripped 6 bases from V and 2 bases from J, with 13 bases between. CDR3 length equals 14 residues. Germline CDR1 reads SNHLY; CDR2 reads FYNNEI. The chain's CDR3 is CASRARGRQETQYF. CDR3 bases: TGTGCCAGCAGGGCCAGGGGACGGCAAGAGACCCAGTACTTC.

The rearrangement uses TRBV5-4 and TRBJ1-2; the match to TRBD1 covers 7 bases. CDR1 SGHNT and CDR2 YYREEE come from the germline V gene (reference sequence). This CDR3 has 17 amino acids. V trimming: 3 bases; J trimming: 4 bases; junction bases outside the gene matches: 15. This CDR3 is CASSSTDRATLIYGYTF. The CDR3 nucleotides are TGTGCCAGCAGCTCGACCGACAGGGCCACCCTAATCTATGGCTACACCTTC.

The chain has TRBV19 and TRBJ2-3, with 11 bases identical to TRBD2. The J segment lost 1 base and the V segment lost 5 bases, leaving 8 bases of the junction unmatched. Germline CDR1 is LNHDA and CDR2 is SQIVND (reference sequence). The CDR3 spans 17 residues. CDR3 in amino acids: CASSDIGTSGRTDTQYF. Written as DNA, the CDR3 is TGTGCCAGTAGTGACATCGGGACTAGCGGACGCACAGATACGCAGTATTTT.

J is TRBJ2-2 and V is TRBV27; D not resolved. Trimming left V 3 bases short and J 1 base short, with 6 bases between. Germline CDR1 MNHEY, CDR2 SMNVEV (reference sequence). This CDR3 is 14 amino acids long. The CDR3 here is CASSFIGNTGELFF. The CDR3 nucleotides are TGTGCCAGCAGTTTTATAGGGAACACCGGGGAGCTGTTTTTT.

The chain uses TRBV27 and TRBJ1-1; unclear D gene. Germline V CDR1 and CDR2: MNHEY, SMNVEV (reference sequence). V shed 3 bases and J shed 4 bases, with 18 bases lying between them. This CDR3 region has 16 residues. CDR3 nucleotide sequence: TGTGCCAGCAGTTTCCTTTTTGAAGGGTTGGGCACTGAAGCTTTCTTT. Protein: CASSFLFEGLGTEAFF.

The V and J genes are TRBV9 and TRBJ2-7; D is uncertain. The V end lost 5 bases, the J end lost 2 bases, and 17 bases lay between the germline ends. The CDR3 totals 15 residues. Looked up from germline, CDR1 is SGDLS and CDR2 is YYNGEE. CDR3 nucleotides: TGTGCCAGCAGTGTATGGCCGGAAAACCCCTACGAGCAGTACTTC. Amino acid sequence: CASSVWPENPYEQYF.

This chain connects TRBV9 to TRBJ1-2, with 8 bases fitting TRBD1. The J segment lost 0 bases and the V segment lost 0 bases, leaving 7 bases of the junction unmatched. This CDR3 is built from 17 residues. The germline V gene encodes CDR1 SGDLS and CDR2 YYNGEE. The chain's CDR3 is CASSVAAGGLTNYGYTF. The CDR3 DNA reads TGTGCCAGCAGCGTAGCAGCAGGGGGCTTAACTAACTATGGCTACACCTTC.

The chain is built from TRBV2 and TRBJ2-1; 9 nucleotides align to TRBD1. This CDR3 has 15 amino acids. Trimming cost V 6 bases and J 4 bases; bases outside gene matches: 7. Germline lookup yields CDR1 SNHLY and CDR2 FYNNEI. The CDR3 DNA is TGTGCCAGCAGGATGACAGGGGGATCGTACAATGAGCAGTTCTTC. Its translation is CASRMTGGSYNEQFF.

This clone was found a few times. The sample contains more than one DNA sequence encoding this CDR3. This chain connects TRBV5-4 to TRBJ1-2; no firm D call. V shed 0 bases and J shed 6 bases, with 6 bases lying between them. The CDR3 is 12 residues long. CDR1 is SGHNT and CDR2 is YYREEE in the germline V gene (reference sequence). The CDR3 loop reads CASSLGGDGYTF. CDR3 coding DNA: TGTGCCAGCAGCTTGGGTGGGGATGGCTACACCTTC.

This clone came up once. This chain joins TRBV6-7 and TRBJ1-1; 8 bases agree with TRBD1. TRBV6-7 is flagged as an ORF with uncertain function. The CDR3 covers 16 residues. V gave up 10 bases and J gave up 6 bases; unmatched junction bases: 19. This CDR3 reads CATHIRLGQGRPEAFF. The DNA for the CDR3 is TGTGCCACCCATATACGTCTCGGACAGGGAAGGCCTGAAGCTTTCTTT.

The CDR3 is CASNFGDRLYGYTF. The CDR3 DNA reads as TGTGCCAGCAACTTCGGGGACCGGTTGTATGGCTACACCTTC. The genes are TRBV19 and TRBJ1-2; D may be TRBD1 (5 bases). The CDR3 totals 14 residues. Between the trimmed V and J ends, which lost 9 bases and 5 bases, there was a span of 19 bases. Germline CDR1 and CDR2: LNHDA and SQIVND (reference sequence). The full variable domain, completed using reference TRBV19 and TRBJ1-2, is DGGITQSPKYLFRKEGQNVTLSCEQNLNHDAMYWYRQDPGQGLRLIYYSQIVNDFQKGDIAEGYSVSREKKESFPLTVTSAQKNPTAFYLCASNFGDRLYGYTFGSGTRLTVV.

The chain links TRBV7-2 to TRBJ2-1; D is ambiguous. Per the germline V gene, CDR1 is SGHTA and CDR2 is FQGNSA. CDR3 length: 14 residues. With 5 bases removed from V and 0 bases from J, the gap between germline ends came to 8 bases. This CDR3 is CASSHPSSYNEQFF. The CDR3 coding sequence is TGTGCCAGCAGCCACCCAAGCTCCTACAATGAGCAGTTCTTC.

This clone was counted once. The chain links TRBV6-6 to TRBJ2-7, with D possibly TRBD1 on 6 matching bases. This CDR3 contains 13 residues. CDR1 is MNHNY, CDR2 SVGAGI, per germline (reference sequence). V was cut by 4 bases and J by 4 bases, with 11 bases left in between. CDR3 sequence reads: CASSWGRQYEQYF. The CDR3 region has the DNA TGTGCCAGCAGTTGGGGGCGACAGTACGAGCAGTACTTC.